The text below deals with one TCR beta chain. Its target is not known. The naive CD8 subset, CD45RO-negative cells positively selected for CCR7, excluded terminally differentiated effector memory CD45RA+ cells. In the sorted-subset replicate PCRs, about 190 ng DNA, tens of thousands of T cell genomes, was used. Data came from immunoSEQ multiplex PCR; TCRdb stores just in-frame clones and leaves some out. Among around 1.9 million clones listed, about 93% were seen once. This specimen belongs to a study of shared clonotypes between healthy human individuals. This CDR3 has 16 residues. V was clipped by 2 bases and J by 0 bases, with 15 bases between them. Per germline, CDR1 SGHRS and CDR2 YFSETQ. Points from the study as a whole: Some naive CD4 clonotypes, 4% to 6%, turned up in common across a few donors. Owing to a small donor count, the genetic and exposure-history diversity represented was limited. Estimated richness values were generally larger in naive subsets than in memory subsets.

The specimen sequenced was naive CD8+ T cells from PBMCs. The rearrangement joins TRBV5-1 to TRBJ2-7; D gene unclear. The sequence derives from a man aged 18 to 29 in good health. Some clones in this sample may be carry-over from other donors' samples. The CDR3 DNA reads as TGCGCCAGCAGCTTTACGGGCCAGAAGAGCTCCTACGAGCAGTACTTC. As protein: CASSFTGQKSSYEQYF. Full variable domain (rest looked up from reference TRBV5-1 and TRBJ2-7): KAGVTQTPRYLIKTRGQQVTLSCSPISGHRSVSWYQQTPGQGLQFLFEYFSETQRNKGNFPGRFSGRQFSNSRSEMNVSTLELGDSALYLCASSFTGQKSSYEQYFGPGTRLTVT.